The clone carrying this T cell receptor beta chain appeared a few times. Its antigen is not identified. The sample is drawn from a study of CD8+CD57+ T cells in acquired aplastic anemia. Study as a whole: CD4+ reads averaged around 10 million in healthy donors.

The V and J ends lost 4 bases and 3 bases respectively, with 12 bases between them. The CDR3 loop spans 14 amino acids. CDR1 is MGHDK and CDR2 is SYGVNS in the germline V gene. Using genomic DNA as the template, TCR beta VDJ and CDR3 profiling was carried out. TCRdb reprocessed the reads with MiXCR, giving one entry per CDR3 protein. The sample lists about 110,000 distinct CDR3 sequences, 51% occurring once. Findings and caveats of the study: For CD8+ Simpson's diversity, patients and controls showed no significant difference. Overlapping CD8+ CDR3 repertoires of patients and controls contained 25 to 35 shared sequences.

Material: sorted CD4+, CD8+, or CD8+CD57+ T cells (not recorded which) from PBMCs. The receptor's source is a human donor in good health, serving as a control. This rearrangement joins TRBV25-1 to TRBJ2-5, with D possibly being TRBD2 (7 bases). This CDR3 reads CASSGGGREETQYF. The DNA for the CDR3 is TGTGCCAGCAGTGGGGGGGGCCGGGAAGAGACCCAGTACTTC.